This T cell receptor beta chain appears in the sequencing data of a study of cytomegalovirus exposure and HLA in healthy donors (dated by TCRdb to 2016 to 2017). Turning to the overall study: An earlier analysis of some 620 of the donors reported over 250 Gb of sequence data and 117 million unique TCR beta sequences obtained from around 170 million T cells. Roughly 300 gigabases of sequencing data and approximately 80 million unique TCR sequences were included in an early release covering over 600 HLA-typed donors. Of the 300 to 500 genotyped donors, roughly 80% were placed in the genetic ancestry cluster associated with self-reported Caucasian donors. The aim of the study was to test whether cataloging public T cell receptors could identify signatures of past pathogen exposure. The study used immunosequencing to profile the T cell repertoires of approximately 650 subjects and linked those repertoires to cytomegalovirus serostatus. Besides the first cohort of 666 subjects, a separate validation cohort made up of 90 to 150 different subjects was used. The study combined high-throughput TCR immunosequencing, statistical association of individual TCRs with disease status, and machine learning to predict cytomegalovirus infection status. A later analysis re-analyzed previously published TCR beta repertoires from 660 or so donors and added high-resolution HLA genotyping to study TCR occurrence patterns. In the later analysis, no new phenotypic data were used to find candidate immune exposures; instead, reliance was placed on TCR beta sequences and their occurrence across donors. To decide whether each TCR beta V gene segment behaved as functional or pseudogenic, an earlier analysis of over 500 of the donors relied on high-throughput TCR beta sequencing. Alongside the repertoire data, information on donor age, sex, ethnicity and CMV serostatus was compiled. A later genetic analysis used genome-wide SNP genotypes for 398 of the 666 donors, treating that subset as a discovery cohort. All discovery cohort repertoires had been generated on a single sequencing platform. Both class I and class II loci were covered by HLA typing, at four-digit resolution. The number of typed donors differed by locus: 629-630 for A, B, C, DRB1 and DQB1; some 500 for DQA1; 606 for DPA1; and 450 to 480 for DPB1. Because of strong linkage in the cohort, four to six DR-DQ haplotypes were treated as single units for association and clustering. Across around 400 genotyped donors of the cohort, an average of about 200,000 unique TCR beta nucleotide sequences per donor were sequenced, and roughly 18% of those sequences were non-productive. What the research found in general, with its limitations: The earlier analysis of nearly 600 of the donors excluded roughly 16 rarely observed V segments, including chromosome 9 orphons, because counts were too low. Across donors, most TCR sequences were observed very rarely, whereas some public TCRs were present in many individuals. A later analysis found that TCR association rates varied across HLA loci, with DRB1 alleles showing the most associated TCRs and HLA-C alleles the fewest. For the cohort, immune exposure information was limited to CMV serostatus. A further reported finding was that TCR beta sequences accurately predicted the HLA-A and HLA-B alleles for most subjects in the first cohort. HLA typing was unavailable for some donors at each locus, so association tests used only the typed subset. The classifier was reported to diagnose cytomegalovirus status with high specificity and sensitivity in both the original and validation cohorts. A later analysis found that most CMV-associated TCR beta chains appeared HLA-restricted, with HLA associations seemingly driven largely by CMV exposure. A later analysis reported that several top co-occurrence clusters appeared linked to parvovirus B19, influenza, CMV and Epstein-Barr virus. A later genetic analysis reported fewer N-insertions in productive TCRs among donors in an Asian-associated ancestry cluster than the 666-donor mean. A cluster of highly shared sequence variants was judged likely to represent a technical artifact of the sequencing pipeline. In an earlier analysis of about 550 of the donors, most TCR beta V segments were observed in productive rearrangements about 87% or about 30% of the time, broadly matching IMGT annotations. In vitro tests confirmed that three of the cytomegalovirus-associated TCR beta chains recognize cytomegalovirus antigens. In a later analysis, HLA-associated TCR beta chains showed more clonal expansion and lower generation probabilities than non-associated chains that were equally common. A total of about 180 TCR beta chains were listed by the study as associated with cytomegalovirus. When HLA alleles, especially DR and DQ, strongly co-occurred, attributing TCR associations to individual alleles was difficult. Correlated functional status among segregating V segments might be attributable to linkage disequilibrium, but an unknown experimental factor could not be ruled out. According to the authors, the approach could potentially be generalized to other disease states and immunological phenotypes. Only TCR beta chains were sequenced in this cohort, and the absence of alpha or paired-chain data limited detectable features. Specific HLA alleles were associated with over 15,000 TCR beta sequences at a false discovery rate of 0.05 in a later analysis. Presence/absence analyses assumed roughly uniform sequencing depth across donors, an assumption that may not hold. V-gene and J-gene trimming of TCR beta chains was associated with a missense DCLRE1C variant in a later genetic analysis, and the association was replicated in an independent cohort. Some IMGT-functional V segments, including TRBV6-2 and TRBV6-3, could not be told apart with the 87-base-pair reads, so those segments were excluded.

Library generation was performed with the immunoSEQ multiplex PCR assay. A mixture of 60 forward primers for TCR Vbeta segments and 13 reverse primers for TCR Jbeta segments was used in the multiplex PCR. The CDR3 region of rearranged TCR beta genes was amplified from genomic DNA with a multiplex PCR assay. On the Illumina HiSeq System, the amplified TCR beta libraries were sequenced as 87-base-pair reads. As for how the authors treated the data: In a later analysis, some 80 million unique TCR beta chains were counted across the 650 to 700 repertoires, and around 10 million of these chains were shared by at least two donors. Raw reads were error-corrected and collapsed into unique sequences with a nearest-neighbor algorithm that merged closely related sequences to remove PCR and sequencing errors. Alignment of CDR3 sequences to IMGT reference sequences was used to assign V, D and J gene segments. For a sequence to be retained, at least a six-nucleotide match to both a V gene segment and a J gene segment was required. A rearrangement was called productive if the CDR3 had no stop codons and remained in frame with V and J, and every other rearrangement was called non-productive. Following IMGT convention, CDR3 was defined as the stretch from the second conserved V-encoded cysteine up to the conserved J-encoded phenylalanine. Sequences without an unambiguous match to a single V gene segment were excluded from the earlier analysis of 450 to 650 of the donors. In an earlier analysis of approximately 550 of the donors, V segments were called functional above 56.7% productive rearrangements and were called segregating when the between-donor standard deviation exceeded 5%. To diagnose cytomegalovirus status from the catalog of TCR beta chain sequences, a statistical classification framework was built. In a later analysis, V and J genes were assigned by comparing TCR nucleotide sequences against IMGT/GENE-DB human TR gene sequences. The TCRdist pipeline was used in a later analysis to assign CDR3 sequences and most-parsimonious VDJ recombination scenarios. In a later analysis, each TCR beta chain was defined by its CDR3 amino acid sequence together with its V-gene family, and reads lacking a unique V-gene family were excluded. A later analysis removed several hundred highly shared, low-generation-probability nucleotide sequences to deal with suspected cross-contamination and a sequencing artifact. In a later analysis, a clonal expansion index for each public chain was calculated from normalized within-repertoire ranks of inferred template counts. In a later analysis, generation probabilities were computed with a VDJ recombination model fitted to out-of-frame rearrangements, and the resulting probabilities were checked against IGoR. Hypergeometric tests were used in a later analysis to score TCR-TCR, TCR-HLA and TCR-CMV co-occurrence, with a repertoire-size bias correction applied to the TCR pairs. False discovery rates were estimated in a later analysis by permuting HLA or CMV assignments 20 times. A later analysis grouped co-occurring TCRs with DBSCAN, adding TCRdist sequence similarity when clustering within HLA-allele-positive subsets. Repertoires with fewer than 30,000 or more than 120,000 public chains, plus five repertoires with anomalous nucleotide sharing, were excluded from co-occurrence clustering. The source is immuneACCESS, and TCRdb retained only in-frame sequences with V and J called. Part of the clones is not carried over; for the studies checked, unresolved V genes explain less than half of this, and the remainder is unexplained. The DNA was the basis for D and trimming; V, J and clone size are from that table. The table for this sample lists approximately 160,000 clones; around four fifths of them were counted only once. The ten top clones hold roughly 7.5% of the sample.

CDR1 and CDR2, looked up from the germline V gene, are SGDLS and YYNGEE. There are 15 amino acids in the CDR3, from cysteine to phenylalanine inclusive. Solely the CDR3 DNA is kept, with 45 bases framed from the first base. Ends trimmed: V by 4 bases, J by 5 bases; bases unmatched to a gene: 9. The cohort was made up of approximately 670 healthy bone marrow donors. At the time of sampling, every cohort member was nominally healthy, though immune exposures that went unrecorded were likely present. The donor tested CMV seropositive and was one of the 289 seropositive cohort members. Each donor provided a peripheral blood sample, and peripheral blood mononuclear cells were used for TCR beta sequencing. The Qiagen DNeasy Blood Extraction Kit was used to extract genomic DNA from the blood cell samples. Comment on this clone: No cognate antigen has been identified for it. Nothing much larger sits one base from this clone, and base qualities are not available.

Sequences were obtained from PBMCs. The chain employs TRBV9 and TRBJ2-5, and 9 junctional nucleotides match TRBD2. This TCR came from a male donor in good health and CMV-seropositive. The nucleotide sequence is given as TGTGCCAGCAGCTTTACCGGGACTAGCACCGAGACCCAGTACTTC. It specifies CASSFTGTSTETQYF.